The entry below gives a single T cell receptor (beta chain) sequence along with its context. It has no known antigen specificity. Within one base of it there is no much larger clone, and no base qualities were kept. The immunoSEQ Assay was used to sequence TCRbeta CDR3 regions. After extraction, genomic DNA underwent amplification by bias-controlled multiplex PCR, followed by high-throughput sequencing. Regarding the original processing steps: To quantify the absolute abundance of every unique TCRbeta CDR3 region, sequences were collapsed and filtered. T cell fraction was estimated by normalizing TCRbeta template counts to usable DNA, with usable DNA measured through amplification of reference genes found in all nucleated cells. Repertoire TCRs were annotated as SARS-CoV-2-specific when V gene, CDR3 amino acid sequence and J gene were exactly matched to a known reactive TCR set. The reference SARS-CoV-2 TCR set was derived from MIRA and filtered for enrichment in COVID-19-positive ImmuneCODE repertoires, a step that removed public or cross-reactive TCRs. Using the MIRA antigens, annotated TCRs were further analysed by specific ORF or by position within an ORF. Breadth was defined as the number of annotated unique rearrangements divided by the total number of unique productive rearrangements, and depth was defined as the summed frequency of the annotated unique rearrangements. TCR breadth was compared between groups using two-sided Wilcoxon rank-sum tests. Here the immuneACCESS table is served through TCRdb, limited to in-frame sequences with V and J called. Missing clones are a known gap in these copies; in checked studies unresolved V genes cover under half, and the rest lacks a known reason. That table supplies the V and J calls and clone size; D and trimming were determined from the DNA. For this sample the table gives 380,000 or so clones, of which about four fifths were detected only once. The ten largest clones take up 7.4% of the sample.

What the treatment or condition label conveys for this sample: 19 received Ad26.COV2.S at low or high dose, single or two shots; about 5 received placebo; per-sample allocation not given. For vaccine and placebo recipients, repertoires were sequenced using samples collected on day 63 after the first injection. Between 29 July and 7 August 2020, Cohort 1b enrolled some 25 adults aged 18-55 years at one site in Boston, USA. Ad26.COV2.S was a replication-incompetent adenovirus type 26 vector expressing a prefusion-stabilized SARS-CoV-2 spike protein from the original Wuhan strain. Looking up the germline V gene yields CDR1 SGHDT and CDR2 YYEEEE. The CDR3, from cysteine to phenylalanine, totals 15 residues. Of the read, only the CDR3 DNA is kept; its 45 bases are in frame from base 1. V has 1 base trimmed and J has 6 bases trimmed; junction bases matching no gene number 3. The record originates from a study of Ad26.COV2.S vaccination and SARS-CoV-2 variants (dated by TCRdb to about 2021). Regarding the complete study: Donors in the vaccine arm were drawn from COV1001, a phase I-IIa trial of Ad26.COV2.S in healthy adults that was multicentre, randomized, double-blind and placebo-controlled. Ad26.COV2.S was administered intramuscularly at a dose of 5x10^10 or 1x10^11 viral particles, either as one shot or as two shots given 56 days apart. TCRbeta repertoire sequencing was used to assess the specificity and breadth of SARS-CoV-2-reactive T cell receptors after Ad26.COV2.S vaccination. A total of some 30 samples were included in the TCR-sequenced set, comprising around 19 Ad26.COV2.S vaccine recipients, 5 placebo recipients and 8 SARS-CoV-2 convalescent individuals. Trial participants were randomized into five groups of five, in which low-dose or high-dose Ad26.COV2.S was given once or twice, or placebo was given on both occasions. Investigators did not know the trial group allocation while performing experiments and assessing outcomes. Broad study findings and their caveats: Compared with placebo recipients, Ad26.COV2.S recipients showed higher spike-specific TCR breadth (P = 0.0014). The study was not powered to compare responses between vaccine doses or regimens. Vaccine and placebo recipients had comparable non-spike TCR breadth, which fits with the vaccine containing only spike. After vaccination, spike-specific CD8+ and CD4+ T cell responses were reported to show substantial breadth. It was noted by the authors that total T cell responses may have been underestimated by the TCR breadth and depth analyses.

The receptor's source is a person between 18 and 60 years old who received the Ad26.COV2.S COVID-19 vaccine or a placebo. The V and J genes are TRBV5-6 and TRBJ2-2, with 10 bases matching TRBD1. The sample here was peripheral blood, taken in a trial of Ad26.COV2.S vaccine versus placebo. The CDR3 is CASSLWTGGPGELFF. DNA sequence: TGTGCCAGCAGCTTGTGGACAGGGGGTCCCGGGGAGCTGTTTTTT.